This T cell receptor (beta chain) was obtained from a study of blood T cell repertoires in COVID-19. Overall study context: In each case, the material was cDNA or gDNA derived from T cells, B-cell-depleted T cells, or PBMCs.

Cohort placement rested on clinical history that participants reported themselves. The CDR3 is 14 residues long. V shed 4 bases, J shed 5 bases, and the junction held 3 bases outside the gene matches. Germline V gene lookup returns CDR1 SEHNR and CDR2 FQNEAQ (reference sequence). Assay used: immunoSEQ multiplex PCR; TCRdb lists only in-frame clones, some missing. The sample lists approximately 160,000 clones, 80% occurring once. Sequencing input: PBMCs or T cells enriched from blood (not recorded which). This sequence joins TRBV7-9 and TRBJ1-4; 8 bases map to TRBD1. The receptor's source is a middle-aged man who had recovered from COVID-19. CDR3 in DNA: TGTGCCAGCAGCTCCGGACAGGGCAATGAAAAACTGTTTTTT. Translated, it gives CASSSGQGNEKLFF.